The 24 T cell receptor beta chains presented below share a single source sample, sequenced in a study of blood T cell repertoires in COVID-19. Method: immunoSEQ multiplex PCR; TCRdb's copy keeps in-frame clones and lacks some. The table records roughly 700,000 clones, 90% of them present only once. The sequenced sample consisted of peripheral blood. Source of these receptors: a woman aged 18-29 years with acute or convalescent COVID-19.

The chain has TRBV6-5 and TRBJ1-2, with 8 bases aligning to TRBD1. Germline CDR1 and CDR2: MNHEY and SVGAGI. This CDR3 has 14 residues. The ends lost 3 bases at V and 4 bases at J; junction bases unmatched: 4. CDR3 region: CASSYQGAIYGYTF. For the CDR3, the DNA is TGTGCCAGCAGTTATCAGGGGGCGATCTATGGCTACACCTTC.

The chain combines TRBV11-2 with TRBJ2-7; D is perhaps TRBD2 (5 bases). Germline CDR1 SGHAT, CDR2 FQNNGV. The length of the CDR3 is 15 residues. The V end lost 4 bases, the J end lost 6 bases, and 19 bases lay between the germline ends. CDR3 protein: CASSSGTGLSFEQYF. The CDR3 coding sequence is TGTGCCAGCAGCTCAGGAACGGGGTTATCATTCGAGCAGTACTTC.

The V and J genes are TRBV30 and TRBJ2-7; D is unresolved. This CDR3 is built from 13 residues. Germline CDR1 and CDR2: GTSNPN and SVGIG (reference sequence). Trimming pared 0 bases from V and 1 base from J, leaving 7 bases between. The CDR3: CAWSVYGSYEQYF. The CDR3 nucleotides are TGTGCCTGGAGTGTGTACGGTTCCTACGAGCAGTACTTC.

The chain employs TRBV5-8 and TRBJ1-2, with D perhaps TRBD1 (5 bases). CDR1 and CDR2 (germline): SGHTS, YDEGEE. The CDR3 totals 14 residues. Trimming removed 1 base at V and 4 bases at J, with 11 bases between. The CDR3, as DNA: TGTGCCAGCAGCTTGACAGGCACACTCTATGGCTACACCTTC. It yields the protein CASSLTGTLYGYTF.

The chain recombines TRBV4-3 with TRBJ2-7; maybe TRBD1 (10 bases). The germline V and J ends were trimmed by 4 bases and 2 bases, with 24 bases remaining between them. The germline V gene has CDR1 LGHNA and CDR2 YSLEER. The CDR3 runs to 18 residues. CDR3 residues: CASSRGGDRGRGPYEQYF. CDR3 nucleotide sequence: TGCGCCAGCAGCCGCGGGGGGGACAGGGGTCGTGGGCCCTACGAGCAGTACTTC.

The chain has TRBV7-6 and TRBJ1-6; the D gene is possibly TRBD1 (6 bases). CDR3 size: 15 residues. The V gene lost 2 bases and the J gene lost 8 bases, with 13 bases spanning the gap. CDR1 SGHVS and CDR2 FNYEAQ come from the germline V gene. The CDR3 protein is CASSLLRGNDSPLHF. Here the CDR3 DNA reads TGTGCCAGCAGCTTACTGAGGGGGAATGATTCACCCCTCCACTTT. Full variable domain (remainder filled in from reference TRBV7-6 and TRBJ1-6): GAGVSQSPRYKVTKRGQDVALRCDPISGHVSLYWYRQALGQGPEFLTYFNYEAQQDKSGLPNDRFSAERPEGSISTLTIQRTEQRDSAMYRCASSLLRGNDSPLHFGNGTRLTVT.

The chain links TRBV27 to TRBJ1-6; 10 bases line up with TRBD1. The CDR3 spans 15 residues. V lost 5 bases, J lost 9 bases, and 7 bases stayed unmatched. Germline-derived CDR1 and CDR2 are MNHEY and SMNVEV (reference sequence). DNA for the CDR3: TGTGCCAGCAGTCCTCTTGACAGGGGGCTTTCACCCCTCCACTTT. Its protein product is CASSPLDRGLSPLHF.

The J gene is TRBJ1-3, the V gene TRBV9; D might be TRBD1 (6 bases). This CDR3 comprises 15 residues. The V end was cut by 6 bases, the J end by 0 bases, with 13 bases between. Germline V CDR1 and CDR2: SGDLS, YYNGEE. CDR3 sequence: CASTIGGSSGNTIYF. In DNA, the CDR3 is TGTGCCAGCACAATAGGGGGATCCTCTGGAAACACCATATATTTT.

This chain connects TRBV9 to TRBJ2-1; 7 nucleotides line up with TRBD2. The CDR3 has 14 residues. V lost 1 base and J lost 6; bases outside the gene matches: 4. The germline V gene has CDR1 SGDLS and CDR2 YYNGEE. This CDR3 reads CASSVPGGGNEQFF. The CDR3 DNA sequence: TGTGCCAGCAGCGTACCTGGGGGGGGCAATGAGCAGTTCTTC.

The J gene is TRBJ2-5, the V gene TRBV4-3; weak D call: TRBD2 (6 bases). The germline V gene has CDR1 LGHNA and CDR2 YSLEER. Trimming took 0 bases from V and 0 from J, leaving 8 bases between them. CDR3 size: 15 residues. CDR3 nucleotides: TGCGCCAGCAGCCAAGAAGGGACTCACCAAGAGACCCAGTACTTC. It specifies CASSQEGTHQETQYF.

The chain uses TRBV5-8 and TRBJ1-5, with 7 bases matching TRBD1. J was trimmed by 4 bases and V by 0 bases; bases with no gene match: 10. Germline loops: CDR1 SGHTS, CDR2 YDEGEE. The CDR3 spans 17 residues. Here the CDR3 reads CASSLEPGGLANQPQHF. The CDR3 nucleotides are TGTGCCAGCAGCTTGGAGCCAGGGGGGCTAGCGAATCAGCCCCAGCATTTT.

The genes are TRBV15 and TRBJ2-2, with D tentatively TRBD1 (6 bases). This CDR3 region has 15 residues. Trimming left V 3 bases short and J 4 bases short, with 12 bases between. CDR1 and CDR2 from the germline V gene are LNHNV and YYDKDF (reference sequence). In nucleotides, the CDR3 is TGTGCCACCAGCAGGCACAGGGAAGGCACCGGGGAGCTGTTTTTT. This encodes CATSRHREGTGELFF.

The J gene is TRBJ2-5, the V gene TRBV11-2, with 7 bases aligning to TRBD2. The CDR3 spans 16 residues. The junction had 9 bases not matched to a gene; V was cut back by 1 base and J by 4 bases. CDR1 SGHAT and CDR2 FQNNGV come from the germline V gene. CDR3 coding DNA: TGTGCCAGCAGCTTAGTCCCGACTAGCTGGGGAGAGACCCAGTACTTC. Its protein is CASSLVPTSWGETQYF.

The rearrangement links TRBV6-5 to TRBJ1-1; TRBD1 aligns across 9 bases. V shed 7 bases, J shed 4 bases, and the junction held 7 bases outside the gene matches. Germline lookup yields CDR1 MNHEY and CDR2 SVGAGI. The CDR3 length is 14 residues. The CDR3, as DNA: TGTGCCAGCACTAGGACAGGGGATGGCACTGAAGCTTTCTTT. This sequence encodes CASTRTGDGTEAFF.

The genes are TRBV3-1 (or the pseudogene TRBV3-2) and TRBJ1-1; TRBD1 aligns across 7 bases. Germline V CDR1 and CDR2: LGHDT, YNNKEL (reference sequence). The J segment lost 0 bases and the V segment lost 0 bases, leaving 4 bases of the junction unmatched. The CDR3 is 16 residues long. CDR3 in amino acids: CASSQDWDRLNTEAFF. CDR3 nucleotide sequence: TGTGCCAGCAGCCAAGATTGGGACAGACTGAACACTGAAGCTTTCTTT.

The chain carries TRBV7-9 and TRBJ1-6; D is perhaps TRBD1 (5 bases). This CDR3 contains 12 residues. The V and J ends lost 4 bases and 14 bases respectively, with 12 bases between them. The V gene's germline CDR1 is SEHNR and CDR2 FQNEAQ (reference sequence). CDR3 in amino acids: CASSSLGGTLHF. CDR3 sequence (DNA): TGTGCCAGCAGCTCCCTCGGGGGAACCCTCCACTTT.

DNA for the CDR3: TGTGCCAGCAGTTACTCACAGGGTGCTCAGTACTTC. Translating gives CASSYSQGAQYF. The V gene is TRBV6-2 or TRBV6-3, the J gene TRBJ2-4; possible D gene TRBD1, 6 bases. The length of the CDR3 is 12 residues. From germline, CDR1 is MNHEY and CDR2 SVGEGT. Trimming cost V 0 bases and J 12 bases, with 9 bases left between them.

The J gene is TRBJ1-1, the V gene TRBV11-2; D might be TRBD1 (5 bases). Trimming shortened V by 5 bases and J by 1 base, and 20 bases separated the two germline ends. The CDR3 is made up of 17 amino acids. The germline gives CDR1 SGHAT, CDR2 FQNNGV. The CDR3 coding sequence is TGTGCCAGCAGCCCTATGGGCGGGGGTTGGTGGAACACTGAAGCTTTCTTT. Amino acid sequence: CASSPMGGGWWNTEAFF.

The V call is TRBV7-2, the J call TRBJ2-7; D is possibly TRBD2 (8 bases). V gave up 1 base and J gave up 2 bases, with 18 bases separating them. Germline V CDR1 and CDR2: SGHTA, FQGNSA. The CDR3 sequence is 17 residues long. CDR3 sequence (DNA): TGTGCCAGCAGCTTAGAGGGGGCGGGGGGAGGCACCTACGAGCAGTACTTC. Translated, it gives CASSLEGAGGGTYEQYF.

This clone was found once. CDR3 residues: CASSFTSGSLDEQFF. CDR3 nucleotides: TGTGCCAGCAGCTTTACTAGCGGTTCGCTGGATGAGCAGTTCTTC. The chain couples TRBV11-2 to TRBJ2-1; 8 nucleotides align to TRBD2. The junction had 9 bases not matched to a gene; V was cut back by 3 bases and J by 8 bases. The CDR3 consists of 15 residues. CDR1 is SGHAT and CDR2 is FQNNGV in the germline V gene.

CDR3 DNA: TGTGCCAGCAGCTCAGCAGGGACAGGAGGGGGAGATACGCAGTATTTT. This encodes CASSSAGTGGGDTQYF. This chain joins TRBV9 and TRBJ2-3, with 8 bases matching TRBD1. V lost 4 bases, J lost 5 bases, and 12 bases stayed unmatched. In germline, CDR1 is SGDLS, CDR2 YYNGEE. CDR3 length equals 16 residues.

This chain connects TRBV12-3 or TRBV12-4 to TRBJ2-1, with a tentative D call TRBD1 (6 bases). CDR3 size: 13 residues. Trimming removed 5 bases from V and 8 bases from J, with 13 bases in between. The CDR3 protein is CASSVLQGYEQFF. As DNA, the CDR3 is TGTGCCAGCAGTGTACTACAGGGCTATGAGCAGTTCTTC.

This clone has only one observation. In DNA form, the CDR3 reads TGTGCCAGCAGCTCCAGGGTAAAGAGCAATGGCTACACCTTC. Translation: CASSSRVKSNGYTF. The V gene is TRBV7-9, the J gene TRBJ1-2, with a tentative D call TRBD1 (5 bases). Trimming removed 4 bases at V and 6 bases at J, with 15 bases between. The CDR3 totals 14 residues. Germline loops: CDR1 SEHNR, CDR2 FQNEAQ (reference sequence).

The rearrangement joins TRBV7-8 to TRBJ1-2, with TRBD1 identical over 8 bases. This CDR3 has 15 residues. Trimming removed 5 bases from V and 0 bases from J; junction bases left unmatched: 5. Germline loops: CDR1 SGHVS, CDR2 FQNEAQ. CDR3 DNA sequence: TGTGCCAGCAGCCAAGACAGGGGAGCTAACTATGGCTACACCTTC. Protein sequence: CASSQDRGANYGYTF.